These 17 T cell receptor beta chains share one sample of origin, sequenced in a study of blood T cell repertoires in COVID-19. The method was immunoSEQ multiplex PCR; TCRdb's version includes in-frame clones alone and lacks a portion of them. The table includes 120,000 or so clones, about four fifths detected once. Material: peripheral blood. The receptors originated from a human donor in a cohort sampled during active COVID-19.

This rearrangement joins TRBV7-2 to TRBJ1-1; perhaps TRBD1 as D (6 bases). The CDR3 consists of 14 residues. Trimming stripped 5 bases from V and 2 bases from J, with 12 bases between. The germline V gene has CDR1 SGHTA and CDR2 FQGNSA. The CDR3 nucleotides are TGTGCCAGCAGCACCCCGGGACATAACACTGAAGCTTTCTTT. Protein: CASSTPGHNTEAFF.

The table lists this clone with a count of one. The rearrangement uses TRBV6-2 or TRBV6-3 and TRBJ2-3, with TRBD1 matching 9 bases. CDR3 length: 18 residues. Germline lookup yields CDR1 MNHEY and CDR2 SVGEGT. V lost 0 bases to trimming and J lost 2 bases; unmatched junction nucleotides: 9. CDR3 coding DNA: TGTGCCAGCAGTTACTCGGTTTTAGGGACAGGGCCCACAGATACGCAGTATTTT. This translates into CASSYSVLGTGPTDTQYF.

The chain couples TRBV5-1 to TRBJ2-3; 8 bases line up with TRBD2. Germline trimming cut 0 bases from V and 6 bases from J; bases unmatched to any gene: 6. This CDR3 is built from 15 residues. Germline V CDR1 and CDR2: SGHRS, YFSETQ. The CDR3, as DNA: TGCGCCAGCAGCTTGGCGGGACTAGGGGGGGATACGCAGTATTTT. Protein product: CASSLAGLGGDTQYF.

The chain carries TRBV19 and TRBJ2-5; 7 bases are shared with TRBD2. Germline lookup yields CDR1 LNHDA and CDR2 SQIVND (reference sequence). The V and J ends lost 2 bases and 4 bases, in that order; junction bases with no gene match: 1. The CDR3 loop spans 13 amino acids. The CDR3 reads CASSIPGGETQYF. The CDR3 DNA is TGTGCCAGTAGTATACCGGGGGGAGAGACCCAGTACTTC.

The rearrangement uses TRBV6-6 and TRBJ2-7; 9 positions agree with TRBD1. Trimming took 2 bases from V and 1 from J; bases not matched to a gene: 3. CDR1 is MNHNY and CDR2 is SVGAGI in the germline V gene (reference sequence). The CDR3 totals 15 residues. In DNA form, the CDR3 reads TGTGCCAGCAGTTACGCCGGACAGGGGTCCTACGAGCAGTACTTC. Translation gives CASSYAGQGSYEQYF.

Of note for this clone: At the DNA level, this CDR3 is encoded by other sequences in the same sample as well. CDR3 bases: TGTGCCAGCAGCCAAGGACAGGGGGCTTCCTACGAGCAGTACTTC. It yields the protein CASSQGQGASYEQYF. The chain couples TRBV3-1 (or the pseudogene TRBV3-2) to TRBJ2-7; 10 bases line up with TRBD1. CDR1 and CDR2 (germline): LGHDT, YNNKEL (reference sequence). This CDR3 has 15 residues. Germline trimming cut 1 base from V and 1 base from J; bases unmatched to any gene: 1.

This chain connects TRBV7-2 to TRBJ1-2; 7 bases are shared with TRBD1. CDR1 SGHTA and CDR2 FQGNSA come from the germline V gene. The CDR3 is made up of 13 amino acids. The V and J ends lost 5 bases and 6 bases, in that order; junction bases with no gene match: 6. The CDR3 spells CASSPRGTDGYTF. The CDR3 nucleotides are TGTGCCAGCAGCCCACGGGGGACAGATGGCTACACCTTC.

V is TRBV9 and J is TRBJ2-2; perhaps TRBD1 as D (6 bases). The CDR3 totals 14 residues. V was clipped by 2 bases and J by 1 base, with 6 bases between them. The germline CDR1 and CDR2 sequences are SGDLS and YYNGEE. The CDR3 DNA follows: TGTGCCAGCAGCGTGACAGGGAACACCGGGGAGCTGTTTTTT. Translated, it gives CASSVTGNTGELFF. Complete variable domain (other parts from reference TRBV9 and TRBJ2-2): DSGVTQTPKHLITATGQRVTLRCSPRSGDLSVYWYQQSLDQGLQFLIQYYNGEERAKGNILERFSAQQFPDLHSELNLSSLELGDSALYFCASSVTGNTGELFFGEGSRLTVL.

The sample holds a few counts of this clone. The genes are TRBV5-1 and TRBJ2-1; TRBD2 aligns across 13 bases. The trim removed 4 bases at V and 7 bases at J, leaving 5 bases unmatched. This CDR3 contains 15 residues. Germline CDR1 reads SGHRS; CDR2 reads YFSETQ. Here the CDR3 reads CASSLGLAGINEQFF. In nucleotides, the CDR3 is TGCGCCAGCAGCCTGGGACTAGCGGGGATAAATGAGCAGTTCTTC.

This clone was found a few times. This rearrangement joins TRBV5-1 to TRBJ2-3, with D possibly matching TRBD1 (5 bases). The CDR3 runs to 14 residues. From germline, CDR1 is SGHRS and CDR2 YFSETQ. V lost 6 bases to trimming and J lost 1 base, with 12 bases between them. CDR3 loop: CASKRQFGTDTQYF. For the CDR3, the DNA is TGCGCCAGCAAGAGACAGTTCGGCACAGATACGCAGTATTTT.

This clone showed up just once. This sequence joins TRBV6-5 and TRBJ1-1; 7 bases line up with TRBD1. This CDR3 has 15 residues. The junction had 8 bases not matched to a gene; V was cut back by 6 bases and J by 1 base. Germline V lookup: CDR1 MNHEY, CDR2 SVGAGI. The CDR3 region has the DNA TGTGCCAGCAGGGATCAAGACAGGGCGAACACTGAAGCTTTCTTT. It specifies CASRDQDRANTEAFF.

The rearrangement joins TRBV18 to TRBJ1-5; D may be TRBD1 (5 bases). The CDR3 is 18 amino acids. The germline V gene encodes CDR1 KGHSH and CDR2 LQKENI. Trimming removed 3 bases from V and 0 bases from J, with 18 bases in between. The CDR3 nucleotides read TGTGCCAGCTCACCCACCGCACGGGGGACTTATAGCAATCAGCCCCAGCATTTT. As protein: CASSPTARGTYSNQPQHF.

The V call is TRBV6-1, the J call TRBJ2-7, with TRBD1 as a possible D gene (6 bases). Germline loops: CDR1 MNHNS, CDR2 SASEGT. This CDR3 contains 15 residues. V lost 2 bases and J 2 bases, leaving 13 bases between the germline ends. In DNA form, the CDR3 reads TGTGCCAGCAGTGAACCCCCGGACAGCACCTACGAGCAGTACTTC. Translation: CASSEPPDSTYEQYF.

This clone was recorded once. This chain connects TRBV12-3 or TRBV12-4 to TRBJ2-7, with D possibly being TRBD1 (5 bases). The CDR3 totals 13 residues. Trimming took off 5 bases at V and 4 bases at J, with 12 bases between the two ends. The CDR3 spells CASSGPRVYEQYF. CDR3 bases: TGTGCCAGCAGTGGACCCAGGGTTTACGAGCAGTACTTC.

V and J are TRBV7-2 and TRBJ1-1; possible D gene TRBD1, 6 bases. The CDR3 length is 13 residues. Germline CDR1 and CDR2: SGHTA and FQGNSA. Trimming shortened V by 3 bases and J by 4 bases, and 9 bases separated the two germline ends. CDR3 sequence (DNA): TGTGCCAGCAGCTTTACAGGGATCACTGAAGCTTTCTTT. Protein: CASSFTGITEAFF.

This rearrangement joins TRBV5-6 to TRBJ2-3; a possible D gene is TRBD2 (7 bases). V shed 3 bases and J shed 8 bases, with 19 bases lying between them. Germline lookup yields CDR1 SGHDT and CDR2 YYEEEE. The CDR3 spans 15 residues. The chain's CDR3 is CASSYDVGGPGTQYF. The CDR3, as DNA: TGTGCCAGCAGCTACGACGTGGGGGGGCCGGGTACGCAGTATTTT.

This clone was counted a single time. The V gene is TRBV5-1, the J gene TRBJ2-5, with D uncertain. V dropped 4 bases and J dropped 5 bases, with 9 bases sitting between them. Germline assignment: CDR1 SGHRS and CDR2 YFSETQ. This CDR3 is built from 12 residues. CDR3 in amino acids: CASSLGWETQYF. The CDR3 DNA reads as TGCGCCAGCAGCCTCGGTTGGGAGACCCAGTACTTC.